The 12 T cell receptor beta chains below all came from one sample that was sequenced in a study of identical twins. Each CDR3 protein gets one entry after TCRdb re-called the 5' RACE reads with MiXCR. The table records about 240,000 distinct CDR3 sequences, approximately 7.9% of them present only once. The data also belong to a second study, concerning yellow fever vaccine responses in identical twins.

Sequences were obtained from CD8+ T cells sorted from blood. These receptors all come from a woman under 30 in good health.

This clonotype was counted between two and nine times. This chain connects TRBV7-3 to TRBJ2-1; D is unresolved. The CDR3 is 15 amino acids. With 2 bases removed from V and 7 bases from J, the gap between germline ends came to 15 bases. Germline V gene sequence: CDR1 SGHTA, CDR2 FQGTGA. The CDR3 sequence is CASSLFGGSTNEQFF. DNA for the CDR3: TGTGCCAGCAGCTTATTTGGTGGCTCCACAAATGAGCAGTTCTTC. Combining the CDR3 with reference TRBV7-3 and TRBJ2-1 gives the whole variable domain GAGVSQTPSNKVTEKGKYVELRCDPISGHTALYWYRQSLGQGPEFLIYFQGTGAADDSGLPNDRFFAVRPEGSVSTLKIQRTERGDSAVYLCASSLFGGSTNEQFFGPGTRLTVL.

V and J are TRBV5-4 and TRBJ1-2; 8 nucleotides agree with TRBD1. The V gene's germline CDR1 is SGHNT and CDR2 YYREEE (reference sequence). V was pared by 5 bases and J by 4 bases, with 10 bases of the junction left unmatched. The CDR3 loop spans 15 amino acids. CDR3 amino acids: CASSLGQAVSYGYTF. The CDR3 coding sequence is TGTGCCAGCAGTCTGGGACAGGCCGTTAGCTATGGCTACACCTTC.

This clonotype was picked up a small number of times. The chain joins TRBV27 to TRBJ2-2; no clear D gene. The V end was cut by 2 bases, the J end by 0 bases, with 4 bases between. Per the germline V gene, CDR1 is MNHEY and CDR2 is SMNVEV (reference sequence). The CDR3 is made up of 14 amino acids. CDR3: CASSLATNTGELFF. The CDR3 nucleotides read TGTGCCAGCAGTTTAGCGACGAACACCGGGGAGCTGTTTTTT.

The chain combines TRBV29-1 with TRBJ2-4; weak D call: TRBD2 (5 bases). The ends were cut back, 6 bases at V and 4 bases at J, with 19 bases in the middle. Germline V lookup: CDR1 SQVTM, CDR2 ANQGSEA. This CDR3 has 15 residues. CDR3 bases: TGCAGCGTCCTCGGTTGGGGTAGACTAAAAAACATTCAGTACTTC. Translating gives CSVLGWGRLKNIQYF. Using reference TRBV29-1 and TRBJ2-4 for the parts outside the CDR3, the full variable domain is SAVISQKPSRDICQRGTSLTIQCQVDSQVTMMFWYRQQPGQSLTLIATANQGSEATYESGFVIDKFPISRPNLTFSTLTVSNMSPEDSSIYLCSVLGWGRLKNIQYFGAGTRLSVL.

The table lists this clonotype with many counts. The rearrangement joins TRBV11-3 to TRBJ2-1; no firm D call. CDR1 and CDR2 from the germline V gene are SGHNT and YENEEA. The CDR3 has 12 amino acids. V was clipped by 0 bases and J by 10 bases, with 7 bases between them. As DNA, the CDR3 is TGTGCCAGCAGCTTAGACTCTATGGAGCAGTTCTTC. Residues: CASSLDSMEQFF. The full variable domain, in which reference TRBV11-3 and TRBJ2-1 provide the parts outside the CDR3, is EAGVVQSPRYKIIEKKQPVAFWCNPISGHNTLYWYLQNLGQGPELLIRYENEEAVDDSQLPKDRFSAERLKGVDSTLKIQPAELGDSAVYLCASSLDSMEQFFGPGTRLTVL.

This clonotype was seen a few times. The rearrangement joins TRBV13 to TRBJ2-7, with TRBD1 identical over 8 bases. The CDR3 is 14 residues long. The J segment lost 3 bases and the V segment lost 5 bases, leaving 6 bases of the junction unmatched. Germline-derived CDR1 and CDR2 are PRHDT and FYEKMQ (reference sequence). The CDR3 DNA reads as TGTGCCAGCAGCGACGGACAGGGCGTCTACGAGCAGTACTTC. Amino acids: CASSDGQGVYEQYF.

V is TRBV6-5 and J is TRBJ2-5; 7 positions match TRBD2. Per germline, CDR1 MNHEY and CDR2 SVGAGI. Germline trimming cut 0 bases from V and 5 bases from J; bases unmatched to any gene: 15. The CDR3 spans 18 residues. The CDR3 DNA reads as TGTGCCAGCAGTTACTCCGGGGCGCTAGCGGCCCCCGGGGAGACCCAGTACTTC. As protein: CASSYSGALAAPGETQYF.

Only a few counts were recorded for this clonotype. The V gene is TRBV15, the J gene TRBJ2-5, with 8 bases aligning to TRBD2. The germline V gene has CDR1 LNHNV and CDR2 YYDKDF (reference sequence). CDR3 size: 16 residues. V lost 0 bases and J lost 5; bases outside the gene matches: 8. As DNA, the CDR3 is TGTGCCACCAGCAGAGAAGTAGCGGGGCCCGGGGAGACCCAGTACTTC. Protein: CATSREVAGPGETQYF.

In its sample, this clonotype was seen a few times. The chain is built from TRBV5-8 and TRBJ2-7; D is ambiguous. V was clipped by 6 bases and J by 3 bases, with 4 bases between them. The CDR3 loop spans 10 amino acids. The germline gives CDR1 SGHTS, CDR2 YDEGEE. CDR3 protein: CASNHYEQYF. The CDR3 coding sequence is TGTGCCAGCAACCACTACGAGCAGTACTTC.

There are a few counts of this clonotype. The chain combines TRBV2 with TRBJ2-7; D is ambiguous. CDR1 SNHLY and CDR2 FYNNEI come from the germline V gene. V was pared by 8 bases and J by 5 bases, with 10 bases between. The CDR3 covers 11 residues. CDR3 sequence reads: CASGPDNEQYF. CDR3 bases: TGTGCCAGCGGGCCCGACAACGAGCAGTACTTC.

J is TRBJ1-1 and V is TRBV13, with D perhaps matching TRBD1 (6 bases). The CDR3 runs 14 residues. In germline, CDR1 is PRHDT, CDR2 FYEKMQ (reference sequence). With 6 bases removed from V and 0 bases from J, the gap between germline ends came to 11 bases. This CDR3 reads CASRGGGVNTEAFF. DNA for the CDR3: TGTGCCAGCAGGGGAGGGGGGGTGAACACTGAAGCTTTCTTT.

This clonotype was detected only a few times. This chain uses TRBV7-8 with TRBJ2-7; D could derive from TRBD1 or TRBD2 (5 bases each). V lost 2 bases, J lost 0 bases, and 17 bases lay in between. Germline-derived CDR1 and CDR2 are SGHVS and FQNEAQ. This CDR3 has 17 amino acids. CDR3: CASSLQPPGTSSYEQYV. In nucleotides, the CDR3 is TGTGCCAGCAGCTTACAGCCCCCGGGGACCTCCTCCTACGAGCAGTACGTC.